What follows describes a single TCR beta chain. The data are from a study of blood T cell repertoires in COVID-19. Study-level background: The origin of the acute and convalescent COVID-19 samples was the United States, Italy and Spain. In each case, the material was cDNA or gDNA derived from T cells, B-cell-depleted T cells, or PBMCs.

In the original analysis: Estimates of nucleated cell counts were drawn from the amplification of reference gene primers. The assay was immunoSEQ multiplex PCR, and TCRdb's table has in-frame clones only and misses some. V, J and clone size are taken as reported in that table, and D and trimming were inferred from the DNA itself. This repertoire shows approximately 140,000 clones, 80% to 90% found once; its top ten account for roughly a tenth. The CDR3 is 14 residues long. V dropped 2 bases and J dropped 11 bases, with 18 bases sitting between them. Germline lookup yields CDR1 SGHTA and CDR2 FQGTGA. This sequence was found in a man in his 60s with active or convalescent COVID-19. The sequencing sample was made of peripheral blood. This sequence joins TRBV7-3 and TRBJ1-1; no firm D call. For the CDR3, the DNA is TGTGCCAGCAGCTTAGAAACGGTGAACCCGCGGGCTTTCTTT. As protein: CASSLETVNPRAFF.